This T cell receptor beta chain stems from a study of shared clonotypes between healthy human individuals. Whole-study results and caveats: Only blood underwent sampling, and tissue repertoires likely differ.

V was cut by 3 bases and J by 2 bases, with 8 bases left in between. The CDR3 is 12 amino acids. The germline V gene encodes CDR1 SQVTM and CDR2 ANQGSEA. Researchers divided each subset's genomic DNA evenly across several immunoSEQ plates. Generated by immunoSEQ multiplex PCR, the TCRdb table keeps only in-frame clones and is missing some. The sample lists 470,000 or so clones, 65% to 85% seen once, with 9.5% to 15% in the top ten. This clone was seen many times. Its antigen is currently unknown. The same CDR3 can be traced to other DNA sequences in this sample. The source of this sequence is a woman aged 40 to 50 in good health. Some clones in this sample may be carry-over from other donors' samples. Sequenced input: PBMCs. The J gene is TRBJ2-7, the V gene TRBV29-1; a weak D match, TRBD2 (6 bases). The CDR3 sequence is CSVEEGPYEQYF. CDR3 nucleotides: TGCAGCGTTGAGGAGGGGCCCTACGAGCAGTACTTC.